This paragraph covers one T cell receptor beta chain sequence. Antigen specificity is unknown. These data originate in a study of T cell responses to AZD1222 COVID-19 vaccine. Findings and caveats of the study: Repertoires were sampled only after the peak T cell response.

Method: immunoSEQ multiplex PCR; TCRdb's copy keeps in-frame clones and lacks some. The sample holds more than 85,000 clones, around 85% seen once. Sample: peripheral blood, taken on day 0 of AZD1222 vaccination. This receptor was identified in an adult in good health.

CDR3 loop: CASSDGNYGYTF. The CDR3 nucleotides are TGTGCCAGCAGCGACGGGAACTATGGCTACACCTTC. This rearrangement joins TRBV9 to TRBJ1-2, with D unclear. Germline V gene data show CDR1 as SGDLS and CDR2 as YYNGEE. The CDR3 has 12 amino acids. The V gene lost 3 bases and the J gene lost 2 bases, with 5 bases spanning the gap.